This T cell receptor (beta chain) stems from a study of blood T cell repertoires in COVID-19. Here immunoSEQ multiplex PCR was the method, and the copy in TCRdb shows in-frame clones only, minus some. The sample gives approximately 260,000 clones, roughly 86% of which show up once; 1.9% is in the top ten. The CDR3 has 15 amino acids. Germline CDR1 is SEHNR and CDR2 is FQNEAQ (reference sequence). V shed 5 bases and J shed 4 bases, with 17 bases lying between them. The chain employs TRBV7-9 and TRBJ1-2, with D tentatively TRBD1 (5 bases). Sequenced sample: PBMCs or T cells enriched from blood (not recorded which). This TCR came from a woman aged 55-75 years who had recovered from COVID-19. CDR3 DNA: TGTGCCAGCAGCCCAGGGCCTCCCGCCCCCTATGGCTACACCTTC. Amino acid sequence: CASSPGPPAPYGYTF.